This T cell receptor (beta chain) is drawn from a study of cytotoxic CD8 clonotypes in ibrutinib-treated CLL. The assay was immunoSEQ multiplex PCR, and TCRdb's table has in-frame clones only and misses some. The table includes approximately 320,000 clones, about 64% detected once. As for this clone: Other DNA sequences in this specimen translate into the identical CDR3.

This TCR was recovered from a human donor with chronic lymphocytic leukemia. The starting material was PBMCs, obtained after 36 months of ibrutinib treatment.

CDR3 DNA sequence: TGTGCCAGCAGTAGATCTAGAGTGTACGAGCAGTACTTC. It specifies CASSRSRVYEQYF. The V and J genes are TRBV27 and TRBJ2-7; no definite D call. Germline V gene sequence: CDR1 MNHEY, CDR2 SMNVEV (reference sequence). V was cut by 5 bases and J by 4 bases, with 12 bases left in between. This CDR3 comprises 13 residues.